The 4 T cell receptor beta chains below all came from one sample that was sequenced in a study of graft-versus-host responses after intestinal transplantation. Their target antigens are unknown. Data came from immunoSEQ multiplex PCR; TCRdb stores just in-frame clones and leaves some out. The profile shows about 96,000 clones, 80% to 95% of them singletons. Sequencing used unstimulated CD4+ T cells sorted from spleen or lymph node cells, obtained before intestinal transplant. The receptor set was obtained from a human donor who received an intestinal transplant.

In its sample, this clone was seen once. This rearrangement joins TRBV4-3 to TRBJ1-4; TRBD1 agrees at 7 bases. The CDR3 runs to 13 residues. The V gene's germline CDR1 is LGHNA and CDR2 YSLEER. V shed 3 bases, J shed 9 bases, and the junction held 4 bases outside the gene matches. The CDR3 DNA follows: TGCGCCAGCAGCCAGGAGACAGGGAAAAAACTGTTTTTT. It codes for CASSQETGKKLFF.

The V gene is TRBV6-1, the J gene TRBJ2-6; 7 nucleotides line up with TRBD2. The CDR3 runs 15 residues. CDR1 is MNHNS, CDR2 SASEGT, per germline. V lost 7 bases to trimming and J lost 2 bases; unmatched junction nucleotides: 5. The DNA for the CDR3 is TGTGCCAGCAACGATGGGGGGGCTGGGGCCAACGTCCTGACTTTC. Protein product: CASNDGGAGANVLTF.

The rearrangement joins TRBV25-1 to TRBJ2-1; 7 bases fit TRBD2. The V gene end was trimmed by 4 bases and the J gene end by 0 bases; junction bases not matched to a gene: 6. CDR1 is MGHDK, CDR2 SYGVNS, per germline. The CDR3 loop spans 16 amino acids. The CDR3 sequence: CASSARGGSSYNEQFF. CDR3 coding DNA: TGTGCCAGCAGTGCCCGCGGGGGAAGCTCCTACAATGAGCAGTTCTTC.

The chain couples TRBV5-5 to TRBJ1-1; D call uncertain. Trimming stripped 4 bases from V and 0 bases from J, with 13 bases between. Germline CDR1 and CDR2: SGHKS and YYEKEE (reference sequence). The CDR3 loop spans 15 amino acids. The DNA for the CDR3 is TGTGCCAGCAGCCCGACGGGGTACATGAACACTGAAGCTTTCTTT. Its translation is CASSPTGYMNTEAFF.